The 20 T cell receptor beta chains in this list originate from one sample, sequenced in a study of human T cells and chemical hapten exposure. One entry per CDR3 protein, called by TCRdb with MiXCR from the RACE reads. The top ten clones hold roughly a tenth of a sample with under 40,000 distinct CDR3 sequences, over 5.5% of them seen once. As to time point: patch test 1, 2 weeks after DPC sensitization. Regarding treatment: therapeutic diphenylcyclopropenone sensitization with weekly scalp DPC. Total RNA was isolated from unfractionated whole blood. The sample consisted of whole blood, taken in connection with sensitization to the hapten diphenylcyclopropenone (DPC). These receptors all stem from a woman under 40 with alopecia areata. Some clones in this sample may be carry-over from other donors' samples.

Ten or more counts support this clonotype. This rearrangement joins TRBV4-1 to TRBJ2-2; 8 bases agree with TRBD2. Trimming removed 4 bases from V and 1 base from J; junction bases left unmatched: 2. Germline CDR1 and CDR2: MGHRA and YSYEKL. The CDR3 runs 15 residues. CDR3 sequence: CASSLRGGNTGELFF. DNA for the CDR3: TGCGCCAGCAGCCTACGGGGGGGGAACACCGGGGAGCTGTTTTTT.

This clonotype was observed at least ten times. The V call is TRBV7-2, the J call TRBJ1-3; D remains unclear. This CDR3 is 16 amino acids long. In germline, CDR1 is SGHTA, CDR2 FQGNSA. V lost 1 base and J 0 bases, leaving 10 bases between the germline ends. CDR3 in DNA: TGTGCCAGCAGCTTAGACCAGCTTATCTCTGGAAACACCATATATTTT. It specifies CASSLDQLISGNTIYF.

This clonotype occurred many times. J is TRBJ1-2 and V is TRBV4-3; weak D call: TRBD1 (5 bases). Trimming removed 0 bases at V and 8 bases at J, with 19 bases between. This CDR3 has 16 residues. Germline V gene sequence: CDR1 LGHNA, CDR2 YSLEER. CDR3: CASSQELQSLRGGYTF. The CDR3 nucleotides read TGCGCCAGCAGCCAAGAATTGCAATCCCTGCGGGGCGGCTACACCTTC.

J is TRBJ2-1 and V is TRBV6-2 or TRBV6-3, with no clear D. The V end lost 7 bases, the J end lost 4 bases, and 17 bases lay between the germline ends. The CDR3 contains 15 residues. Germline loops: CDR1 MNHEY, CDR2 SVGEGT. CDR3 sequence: CASNRRAYPYNEQFF. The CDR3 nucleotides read TGTGCCAGCAACAGAAGGGCCTACCCTTACAATGAGCAGTTCTTC.

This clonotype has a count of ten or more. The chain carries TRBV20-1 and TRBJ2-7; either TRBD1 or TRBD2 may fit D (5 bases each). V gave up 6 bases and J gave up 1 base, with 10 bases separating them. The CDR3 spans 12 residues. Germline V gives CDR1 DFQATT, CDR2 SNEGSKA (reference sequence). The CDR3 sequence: CSAVGVSYEQYF. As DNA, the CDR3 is TGCAGTGCGGTGGGGGTATCCTACGAGCAGTACTTC.

The CDR3 region has the DNA TGTGCCAGCAGTTACTCGAGCGGGGGGGCCGTAGAGACCCAGTACTTC. Translated: CASSYSSGGAVETQYF. The chain has TRBV6-5 and TRBJ2-5; 10 bases are a match to TRBD2. CDR3 size: 16 residues. Trimming took 0 bases from V and 4 from J; bases not matched to a gene: 5. Germline V gene data show CDR1 as MNHEY and CDR2 as SVGAGI.

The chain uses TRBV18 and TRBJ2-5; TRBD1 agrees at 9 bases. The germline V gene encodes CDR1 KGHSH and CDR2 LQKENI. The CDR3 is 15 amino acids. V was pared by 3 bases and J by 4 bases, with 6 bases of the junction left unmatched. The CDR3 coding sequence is TGTGCCAGCTCACCTACGGGACAGGGCCGAGAGACCCAGTACTTC. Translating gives CASSPTGQGRETQYF.

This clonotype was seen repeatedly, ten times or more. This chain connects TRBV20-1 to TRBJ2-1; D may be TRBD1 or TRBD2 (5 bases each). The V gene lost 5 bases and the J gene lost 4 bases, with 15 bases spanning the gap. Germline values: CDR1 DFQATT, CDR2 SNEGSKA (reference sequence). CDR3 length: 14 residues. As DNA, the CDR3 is TGCAGTGCTTCCTCCGGGACGCCTTACAATGAGCAGTTCTTC. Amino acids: CSASSGTPYNEQFF.

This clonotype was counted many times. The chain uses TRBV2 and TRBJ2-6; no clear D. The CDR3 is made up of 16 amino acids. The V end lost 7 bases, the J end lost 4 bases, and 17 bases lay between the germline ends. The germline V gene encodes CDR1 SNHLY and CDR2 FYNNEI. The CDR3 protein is CASTASLPLGANVLTF. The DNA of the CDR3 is TGTGCCAGCACAGCAAGCCTTCCTCTCGGGGCCAACGTCCTGACTTTC.

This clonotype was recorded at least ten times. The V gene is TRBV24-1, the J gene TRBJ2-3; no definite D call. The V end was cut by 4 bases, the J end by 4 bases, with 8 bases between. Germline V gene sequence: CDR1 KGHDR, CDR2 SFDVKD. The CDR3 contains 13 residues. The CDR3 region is CATSESVADTQYF. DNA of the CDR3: TGTGCCACCAGTGAGTCAGTTGCAGATACGCAGTATTTT.

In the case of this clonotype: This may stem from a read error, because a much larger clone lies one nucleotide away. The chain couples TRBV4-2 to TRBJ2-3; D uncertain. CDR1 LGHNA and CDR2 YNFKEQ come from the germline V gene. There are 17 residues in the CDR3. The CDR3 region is CAVFGRTGAPSTDTQYF. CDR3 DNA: TGTGCAGTCTTCGGTAGGACCGGAGCGCCTAGCACAGATACGCAGTATTTT.

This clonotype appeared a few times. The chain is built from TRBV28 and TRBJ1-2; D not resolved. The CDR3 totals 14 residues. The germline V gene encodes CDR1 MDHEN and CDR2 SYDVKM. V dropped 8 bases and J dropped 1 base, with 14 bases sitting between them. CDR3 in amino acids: CASRRRPLNYGYTF. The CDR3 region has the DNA TGTGCCAGCCGACGACGCCCTCTTAACTATGGCTACACCTTC.

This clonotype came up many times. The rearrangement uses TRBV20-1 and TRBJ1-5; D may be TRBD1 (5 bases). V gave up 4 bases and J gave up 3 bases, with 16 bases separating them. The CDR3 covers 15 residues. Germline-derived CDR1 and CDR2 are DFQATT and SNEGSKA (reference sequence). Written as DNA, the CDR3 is TGCAGTGCTACTACAACCCGACAGCACAATCAGCCCCAGCATTTT. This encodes CSATTTRQHNQPQHF.

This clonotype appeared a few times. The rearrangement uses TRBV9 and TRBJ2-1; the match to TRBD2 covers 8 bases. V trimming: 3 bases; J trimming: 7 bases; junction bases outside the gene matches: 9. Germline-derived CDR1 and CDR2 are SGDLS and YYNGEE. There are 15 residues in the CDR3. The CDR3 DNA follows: TGTGCCAGCAGCGCGCAGGGGCGGGGGGCGAATGAGCAGTTCTTC. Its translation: CASSAQGRGANEQFF.

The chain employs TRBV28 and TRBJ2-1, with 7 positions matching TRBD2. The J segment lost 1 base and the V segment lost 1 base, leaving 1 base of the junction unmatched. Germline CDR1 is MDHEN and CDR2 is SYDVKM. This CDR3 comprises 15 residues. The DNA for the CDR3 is TGTGCCAGCAGTTTATTGGGGGGGTCCTACAATGAGCAGTTCTTC. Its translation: CASSLLGGSYNEQFF. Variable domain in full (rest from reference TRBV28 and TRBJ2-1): DVKVTQSSRYLVKRTGEKVFLECVQDMDHENMFWYRQDPGLGLRLIYFSYDVKMKEKGDIPEGYSVSREKKERFSLILESASTNQTSMYLCASSLLGGSYNEQFFGPGTRLTVL.

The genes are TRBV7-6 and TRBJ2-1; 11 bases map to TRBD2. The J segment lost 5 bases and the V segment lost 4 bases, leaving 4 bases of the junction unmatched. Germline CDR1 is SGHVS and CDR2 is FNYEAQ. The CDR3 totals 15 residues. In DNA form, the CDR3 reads TGTGCCAGCAGCTCACTAGCGGGGGAGGACAATGAGCAGTTCTTC. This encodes CASSSLAGEDNEQFF.

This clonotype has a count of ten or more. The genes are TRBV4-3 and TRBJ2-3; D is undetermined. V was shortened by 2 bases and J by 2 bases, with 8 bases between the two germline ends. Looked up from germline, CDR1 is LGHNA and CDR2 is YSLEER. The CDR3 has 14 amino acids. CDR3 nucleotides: TGCGCCAGCAGCCAACACGTTACCACAGATACGCAGTATTTT. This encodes CASSQHVTTDTQYF.

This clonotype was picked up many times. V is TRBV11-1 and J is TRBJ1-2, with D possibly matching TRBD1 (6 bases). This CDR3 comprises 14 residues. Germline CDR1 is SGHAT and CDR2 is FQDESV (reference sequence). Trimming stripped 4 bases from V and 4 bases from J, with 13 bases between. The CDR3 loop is CASSSDRRSYGYTF. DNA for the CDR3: TGTGCCAGCAGCTCCGACAGGCGCTCCTATGGCTACACCTTC.

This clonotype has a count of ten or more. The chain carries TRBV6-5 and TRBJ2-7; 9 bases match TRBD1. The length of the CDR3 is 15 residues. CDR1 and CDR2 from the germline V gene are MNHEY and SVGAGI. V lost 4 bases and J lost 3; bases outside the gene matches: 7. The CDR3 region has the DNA TGTGCCAGCAGTTCCACCGGGACAGGGAGCTACGAGCAGTACTTC. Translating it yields CASSSTGTGSYEQYF.

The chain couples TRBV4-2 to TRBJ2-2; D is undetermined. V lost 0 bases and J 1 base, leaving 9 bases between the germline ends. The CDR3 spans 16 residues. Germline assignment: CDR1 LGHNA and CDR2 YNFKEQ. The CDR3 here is CASSQDSPQNTGELFF. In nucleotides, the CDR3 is TGTGCCAGCAGCCAAGATAGTCCGCAGAACACCGGGGAGCTGTTTTTT.